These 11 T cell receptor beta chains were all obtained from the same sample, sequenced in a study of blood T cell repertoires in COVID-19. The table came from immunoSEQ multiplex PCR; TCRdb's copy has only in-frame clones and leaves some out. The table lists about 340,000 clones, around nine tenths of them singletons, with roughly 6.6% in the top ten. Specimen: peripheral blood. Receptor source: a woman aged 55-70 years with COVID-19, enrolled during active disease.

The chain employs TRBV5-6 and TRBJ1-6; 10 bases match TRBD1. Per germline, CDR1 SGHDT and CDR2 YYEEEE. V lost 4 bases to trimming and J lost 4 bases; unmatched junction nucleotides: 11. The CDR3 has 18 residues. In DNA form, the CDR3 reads TGTGCCAGCAGCCTAGGGACAGGGGTCCCCCATTATAATTCACCCCTCCACTTT. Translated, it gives CASSLGTGVPHYNSPLHF.

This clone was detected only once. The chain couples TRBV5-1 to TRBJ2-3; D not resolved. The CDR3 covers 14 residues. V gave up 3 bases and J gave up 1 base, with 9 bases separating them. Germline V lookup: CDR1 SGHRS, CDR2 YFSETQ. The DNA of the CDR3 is TGCGCCAGCAGCTCCCGCGAGGGCACAGATACGCAGTATTTT. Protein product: CASSSREGTDTQYF. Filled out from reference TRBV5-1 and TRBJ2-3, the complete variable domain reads KAGVTQTPRYLIKTRGQQVTLSCSPISGHRSVSWYQQTPGQGLQFLFEYFSETQRNKGNFPGRFSGRQFSNSRSEMNVSTLELGDSALYLCASSSREGTDTQYFGPGTRLTVL.

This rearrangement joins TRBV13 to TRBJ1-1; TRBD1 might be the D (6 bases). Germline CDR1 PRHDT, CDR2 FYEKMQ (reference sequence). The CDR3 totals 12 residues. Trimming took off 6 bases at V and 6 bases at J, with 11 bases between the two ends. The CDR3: CASSPGVSEAFF. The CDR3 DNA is TGTGCCAGCAGTCCAGGGGTCTCTGAAGCTTTCTTT.

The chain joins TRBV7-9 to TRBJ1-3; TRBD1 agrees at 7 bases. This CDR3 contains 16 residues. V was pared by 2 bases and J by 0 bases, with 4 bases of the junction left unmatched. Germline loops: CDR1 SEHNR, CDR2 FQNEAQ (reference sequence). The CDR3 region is CASSLRGQHSGNTIYF. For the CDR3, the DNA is TGTGCCAGCAGCTTAAGGGGACAGCACTCTGGAAACACCATATATTTT.

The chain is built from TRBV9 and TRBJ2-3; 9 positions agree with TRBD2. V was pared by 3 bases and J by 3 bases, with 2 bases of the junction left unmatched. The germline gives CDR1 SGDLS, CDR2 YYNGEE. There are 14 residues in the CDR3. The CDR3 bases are TGTGCCAGCAGCGCTAGCGGGGCTACAGATACGCAGTATTTT. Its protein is CASSASGATDTQYF.

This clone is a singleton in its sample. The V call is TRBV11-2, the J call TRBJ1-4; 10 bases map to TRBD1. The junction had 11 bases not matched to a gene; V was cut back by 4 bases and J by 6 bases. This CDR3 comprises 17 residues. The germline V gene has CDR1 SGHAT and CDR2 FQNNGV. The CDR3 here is CASSSRQGARGYEKLFF. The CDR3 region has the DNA TGTGCCAGCAGCTCGAGACAGGGGGCGCGGGGATATGAAAAACTGTTTTTT. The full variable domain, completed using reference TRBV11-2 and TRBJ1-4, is EAGVAQSPRYKIIEKRQSVAFWCNPISGHATLYWYQQILGQGPKLLIQFQNNGVVDDSQLPKDRFSAERLKGVDSTLKIQPAKLEDSAVYLCASSSRQGARGYEKLFFGSGTQLSVL.

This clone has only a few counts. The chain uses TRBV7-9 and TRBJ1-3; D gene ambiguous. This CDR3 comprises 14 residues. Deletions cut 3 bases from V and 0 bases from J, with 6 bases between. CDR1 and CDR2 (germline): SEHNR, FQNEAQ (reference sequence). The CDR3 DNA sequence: TGTGCCAGCAGCTTGAGGGCCTCTGGAAACACCATATATTTT. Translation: CASSLRASGNTIYF. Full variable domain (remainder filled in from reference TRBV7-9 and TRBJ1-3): DTGVSQNPRHKITKRGQNVTFRCDPISEHNRLYWYRQTLGQGPEFLTYFQNEAQLEKSRLLSDRFSAERPKGSFSTLEIQRTEQGDSAMYLCASSLRASGNTIYFGEGSWLTVV.

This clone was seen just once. The CDR3 protein is CASTSSGGQFF. The CDR3 region has the DNA TGTGCCAGCACTTCTAGCGGGGGACAGTTCTTC. The chain couples TRBV12-3 or TRBV12-4 to TRBJ2-1, with TRBD2 matching 10 bases. CDR3 length: 11 amino acids. After removal of 7 bases from V and 13 bases from J, the junction contained 4 bases not matched to a gene.

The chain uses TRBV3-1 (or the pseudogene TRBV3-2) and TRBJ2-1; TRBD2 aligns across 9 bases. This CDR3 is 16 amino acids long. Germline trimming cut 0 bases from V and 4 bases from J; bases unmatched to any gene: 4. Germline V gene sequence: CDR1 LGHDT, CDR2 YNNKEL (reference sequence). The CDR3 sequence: CASSQEFAGGYNEQFF. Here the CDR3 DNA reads TGTGCCAGCAGCCAAGAGTTCGCGGGGGGGTACAATGAGCAGTTCTTC.

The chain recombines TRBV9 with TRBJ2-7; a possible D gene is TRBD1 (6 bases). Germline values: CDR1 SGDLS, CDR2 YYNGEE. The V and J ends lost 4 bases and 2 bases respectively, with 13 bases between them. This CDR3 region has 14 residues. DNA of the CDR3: TGTGCCAGCAGCACAGGGTCCGTTACCTACGAGCAGTACTTC. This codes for CASSTGSVTYEQYF.

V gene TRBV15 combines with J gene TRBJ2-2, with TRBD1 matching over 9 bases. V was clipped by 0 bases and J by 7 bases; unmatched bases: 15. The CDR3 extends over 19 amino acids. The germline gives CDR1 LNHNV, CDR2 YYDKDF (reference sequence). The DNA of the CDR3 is TGTGCCACCAGCAGAGATCCAGGGATCGGGACAGGGTTAGGCGGGGAGCTGTTTTTT. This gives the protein CATSRDPGIGTGLGGELFF.